These 25 T cell receptor beta chains share one sample of origin, sequenced in a study of cytomegalovirus exposure and HLA in healthy donors. The PCR used 60 Vbeta and 13 Jbeta primers. TCRdb's table, derived via immunoSEQ multiplex PCR, lists solely in-frame clones and lacks some. This table holds 84,000 or so clones, roughly 60% found once. Sequencing was done on a sample of PBMCs. The receptors come from a woman between 25 and 40 years old in good health and CMV-seropositive.

This clone was detected only a few times. At one boundary the junction diverges from the germline segment, which might be a read error. The rearrangement joins TRBV28 to TRBJ1-2; D is possibly TRBD1 (5 bases). This CDR3 has 12 amino acids. In germline, CDR1 is MDHEN, CDR2 SYDVKM. CDR3 nucleotide sequence: TGTGCCAGCAGCCTCGGGGGGTATGGCTACCCCTTC. It encodes CASSLGGYGYPF.

The V call is TRBV13, the J call TRBJ1-6; 8 positions agree with TRBD1. The junction had 4 bases not matched to a gene; V was cut back by 5 bases and J by 7 bases. This CDR3 contains 14 residues. From germline, CDR1 is PRHDT and CDR2 FYEKMQ (reference sequence). CDR3 sequence (DNA): TGTGCCAGCAGCACCGACAGGGGAAATTCACCCCTCCACTTT. Its translation: CASSTDRGNSPLHF.

The CDR3 DNA is TGTGCCAGTAGTTCTGGCTATTCACCCCTCCACTTT. This gives the protein CASSSGYSPLHF. This chain connects TRBV19 to TRBJ1-6; D ambiguous. Germline CDR1 is LNHDA and CDR2 is SQIVND (reference sequence). This CDR3 is built from 12 residues. Trimming pared 5 bases from V and 8 bases from J, leaving 7 bases between.

This clone was counted a few times. The chain joins TRBV19 to TRBJ1-4; 8 nucleotides agree with TRBD1. The CDR3 sequence is 15 residues long. CDR1 and CDR2 from the germline V gene are LNHDA and SQIVND (reference sequence). J lost 8 bases, V lost 1 base, and 6 bases had no gene match. The CDR3 reads CASSIGTGTGEKLFF. In DNA form, the CDR3 reads TGTGCCAGTAGTATAGGGACAGGGACGGGGGAAAAACTGTTTTTT.

This chain connects TRBV19 to TRBJ2-5; unclear D gene. This CDR3 region has 14 residues. From germline, CDR1 is LNHDA and CDR2 SQIVND (reference sequence). V lost 5 bases and J 4 bases, leaving 14 bases between the germline ends. The CDR3 DNA sequence: TGTGCCAGTAGTTACTCGCGGTTTGGAGAGACCCAGTACTTC. It is translated as CASSYSRFGETQYF.

About this clone: The junction shows a germline mismatch at one end, possibly a read error. This rearrangement joins TRBV12-5 to TRBJ2-1; no clear D gene. The germline CDR1 and CDR2 sequences are LGHNT and FRNRAP. The CDR3 totals 13 residues. The CDR3 coding sequence is TGTGCTAGTGGTTTGCTAGGATACACTGAGCAGTTCTTC. Translated: CASGLLGYTEQFF.

This chain uses TRBV12-2 with TRBJ1-1. TRBV12-2 represents a pseudogene. This CDR3 comprises 12 residues. The chain's CDR3 is CASRRPLSEAFF. The CDR3 DNA sequence: TGTGCAAGTCGCCGCCCACTATCTGAAGCTTTCTTT.

The table lists this clone with a few counts. V is TRBV2 and J is TRBJ2-5; D is perhaps TRBD2 (6 bases). The J call may be in error: the DNA end matches TRBJ2-7 better. The CDR3 runs 13 residues. The germline V gene encodes CDR1 SNHLY and CDR2 FYNNEI. The DNA for the CDR3 is TGTGCCAGCAGGGACTACATGCGCAACGAGCAGTACTTC. Amino acid sequence: CASRDYMRNEQYF.

This rearrangement joins TRBV4-3 to TRBJ2-2; 12 positions agree with TRBD1. After removal of 0 bases from V and 10 bases from J, the junction contained 9 bases not matched to a gene. In germline, CDR1 is LGHNA, CDR2 YSLEER. The CDR3 length is 17 residues. The CDR3 protein is CASSQDLPGTGGAELFF. CDR3 DNA sequence: TGCGCCAGCAGCCAAGATCTTCCCGGGACAGGGGGCGCGGAGCTGTTTTTT.

This clone was recorded a few times. CDR3 in amino acids: CASSPSPATNEKLFF. CDR3 DNA sequence: TGTGCCAGCAGTCCCAGTCCCGCAACTAATGAAAAACTGTTTTTT. The V gene is TRBV7-8, the J gene TRBJ1-4; D is unresolved. The CDR3 length is 15 residues. The germline V and J ends were trimmed by 6 bases and 0 bases, with 11 bases remaining between them. Germline assignment: CDR1 SGHVS and CDR2 FQNEAQ.

This chain uses TRBV5-5 with TRBJ1-1; D call uncertain. The CDR3 sequence is 11 residues long. Trimming cost V 7 bases and J 5 bases, with 9 bases left between them. From germline, CDR1 is SGHKS and CDR2 YYEKEE (reference sequence). The CDR3 DNA reads TGTGCCAGCCTATTGAGGACTGAAGCTTTCTTT. The encoded protein is CASLLRTEAFF. Looking up the rest from reference TRBV5-5 and TRBJ1-1 gives the full variable domain: DAGVTQSPTHLIKTRGQQVTLRCSPISGHKSVSWYQQVLGQGPQFIFQYYEKEERGRGNFPDRFSARQFPNYSSELNVNALLLGDSALYLCASLLRTEAFFGQGTRLTVV.

The chain combines TRBV5-6 with TRBJ2-7, with D unclear. Germline loops: CDR1 SGHDT, CDR2 YYEEEE. Trimming removed 2 bases from V and 3 bases from J, with 15 bases in between. CDR3 length: 15 amino acids. As DNA, the CDR3 is TGTGCCAGCAGCTTAGGCAACGACCAGGACTACGAGCAGTACTTC. This gives the protein CASSLGNDQDYEQYF.

The J gene is TRBJ1-5, the V gene TRBV18, with D perhaps matching TRBD1 (6 bases). The germline CDR1 and CDR2 sequences are KGHSH and LQKENI. V gave up 3 bases and J gave up 8 bases, with 17 bases separating them. The CDR3 totals 15 residues. DNA for the CDR3: TGTGCCAGCTCACCTGAAACAGGGTTCAGGAAGCCCCAGCATTTT. This encodes CASSPETGFRKPQHF. Together with reference TRBV18 and TRBJ1-5, the CDR3 gives the full variable domain: NAGVMQNPRHLVRRRGQEARLRCSPMKGHSHVYWYRQLPEEGLKFMVYLQKENIIDESGMPKERFSAEFPKEGPSILRIQQVVRGDSAAYFCASSPETGFRKPQHFGDGTRLSIL.

This chain connects TRBV7-2 to TRBJ1-2; D is perhaps TRBD1 (5 bases). CDR1 is SGHTA, CDR2 FQGNSA, per germline. The CDR3 sequence is 15 residues long. Trimming shortened V by 2 bases and J by 8 bases, and 18 bases separated the two germline ends. In DNA form, the CDR3 reads TGTGCCAGCAGCTTAAAAAGTGGGCAGGGTTGGGGCTACACCTTC. Protein product: CASSLKSGQGWGYTF.

The genes are TRBV7-3 and TRBJ1-2, with D tentatively TRBD1 (5 bases). The V end lost 2 bases, the J end lost 6 bases, and 13 bases lay between the germline ends. Germline V gene data show CDR1 as SGHTA and CDR2 as FQGTGA. The CDR3 runs 14 residues. The CDR3, as DNA: TGTGCCAGCAGCTTAGACGGCCAGGGCAATGGCTACACCTTC. Translating gives CASSLDGQGNGYTF.

The rearrangement links TRBV30 to TRBJ1-2; 10 bases match TRBD1. The CDR3 contains 14 residues. V lost 0 bases to trimming and J lost 7 bases; unmatched junction nucleotides: 5. Germline V gene sequence: CDR1 GTSNPN, CDR2 SVGIG (reference sequence). For the CDR3, the DNA is TGTGCCTGGAGTGTAGGGACAGGGGTAGGTGGCTACACCTTC. It is translated as CAWSVGTGVGGYTF.

V gene TRBV6-1 combines with J gene TRBJ1-6, with 7 bases identical to TRBD1. The CDR3 runs to 16 residues. V trimming: 4 bases; J trimming: 6 bases; junction bases outside the gene matches: 9. From germline, CDR1 is MNHNS and CDR2 SASEGT. The CDR3, as DNA: TGTGCCAGCAGTGCCTCCTCGGCAGGGGGTAATTCACCCCTCCACTTT. The encoded protein is CASSASSAGGNSPLHF.

This clone was observed a few times. The CDR3 sequence is CASSAQWGTNQPQHF. The CDR3 coding sequence is TGTGCCAGCAGTGCACAGTGGGGGACTAATCAGCCCCAGCATTTT. This rearrangement joins TRBV6-1 to TRBJ1-5; TRBD1 might be the D (5 bases). The germline V gene has CDR1 MNHNS and CDR2 SASEGT. The V end was cut by 4 bases, the J end by 4 bases, with 14 bases between. The CDR3 has 15 amino acids.

The V and J genes are TRBV19 and TRBJ1-1; a weak D match, TRBD1 (6 bases). CDR1 LNHDA and CDR2 SQIVND come from the germline V gene (reference sequence). The germline V and J ends were trimmed by 5 bases and 6 bases, with 25 bases remaining between them. The CDR3 runs 17 residues. CDR3 bases: TGTGCCAGTAGTTCTCACCAGACAGGCCGGAGTCGTTCTGAAGCTTTCTTT. It yields the protein CASSSHQTGRSRSEAFF. Full variable domain (outside the CDR3, taken from reference TRBV19 and TRBJ1-1): DGGITQSPKYLFRKEGQNVTLSCEQNLNHDAMYWYRQDPGQGLRLIYYSQIVNDFQKGDIAEGYSVSREKKESFPLTVTSAQKNPTAFYLCASSSHQTGRSRSEAFFGQGTRLTVV.

The rearrangement uses TRBV6-5 and TRBJ1-2; 8 nucleotides match TRBD1. V dropped 6 bases and J dropped 3; count of bases not matched to a gene: 3. The CDR3 covers 13 residues. From germline, CDR1 is MNHEY and CDR2 SVGAGI. For the CDR3, the DNA is TGTGCCAGCAGACAGGGACAGGACTATGGCTACACCTTC. This encodes CASRQGQDYGYTF.

The chain couples TRBV2 to TRBJ1-2; 9 nucleotides agree with TRBD1. J gave up 4 bases and V 7 bases, and 16 bases lay outside the gene matches. Germline CDR1 and CDR2: SNHLY and FYNNEI. The CDR3 sequence is 17 residues long. CDR3 DNA sequence: TGTGCCAGCATGAAAGTGAGATTGACAGGGGGAGGCTATGGCTACACCTTC. It specifies CASMKVRLTGGGYGYTF.

The chain combines TRBV28 with TRBJ1-3, with TRBD1 matching 7 bases. CDR1 and CDR2 (germline): MDHEN, SYDVKM. This CDR3 is 13 amino acids long. V lost 6 bases to trimming and J lost 4 bases; unmatched junction nucleotides: 3. CDR3 sequence (DNA): TGTGCCAGCAGACAGGACAGGGGAAACACCATATATTTT. Its protein is CASRQDRGNTIYF. Filled out from reference TRBV28 and TRBJ1-3, the complete variable domain reads DVKVTQSSRYLVKRTGEKVFLECVQDMDHENMFWYRQDPGLGLRLIYFSYDVKMKEKGDIPEGYSVSREKKERFSLILESASTNQTSMYLCASRQDRGNTIYFGEGSWLTVV.

This clone was counted between two and nine times. CDR3 loop: CATGQGPDSPLHF. CDR3 DNA: TGCGCCACCGGACAGGGCCCGGATTCACCCCTCCACTTT. The gene calls are TRBV10-2 and TRBJ1-6; 8 bases are a match to TRBD1. This CDR3 is 13 amino acids long. The V segment lost 10 bases and the J segment 8 bases; nucleotides outside the gene matches: 7. CDR1 and CDR2 (germline): WSHSY, SAAADI.

This clone came up once. J is TRBJ1-6 and V is TRBV9, with D possibly matching TRBD1 (5 bases). V lost 0 bases and J 14 bases, leaving 15 bases between the germline ends. The CDR3 runs to 14 residues. CDR1 is SGDLS and CDR2 is YYNGEE in the germline V gene. CDR3 protein: CASSVDGGEESLHF. As DNA, the CDR3 is TGTGCCAGCAGCGTAGACGGAGGGGAAGAATCCCTCCACTTT.

In this sample, this clone turned up a few times. This chain uses TRBV19 with TRBJ1-1, with 8 bases matching TRBD1. The length of the CDR3 is 13 residues. J gave up 2 bases and V 8 bases, and 4 bases lay outside the gene matches. CDR1 is LNHDA, CDR2 SQIVND, per germline (reference sequence). CDR3 DNA sequence: TGTGCCAGTGGGGACAGGACCAACACTGAAGCTTTCTTT. Protein: CASGDRTNTEAFF.